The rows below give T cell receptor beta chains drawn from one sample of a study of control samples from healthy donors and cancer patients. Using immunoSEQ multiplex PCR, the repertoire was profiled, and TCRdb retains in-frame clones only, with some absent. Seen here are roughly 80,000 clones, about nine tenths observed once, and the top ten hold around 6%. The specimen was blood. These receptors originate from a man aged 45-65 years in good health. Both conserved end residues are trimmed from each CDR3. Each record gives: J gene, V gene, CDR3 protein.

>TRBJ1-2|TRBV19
ASSIDPRMVTDYGYT
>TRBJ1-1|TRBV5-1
ASSPGQNTEAF
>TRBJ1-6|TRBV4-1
ASSQEGPLGGSPLH
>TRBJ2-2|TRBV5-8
ASSSLVEPGELF
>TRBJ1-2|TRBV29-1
SVEGTGNYGYT
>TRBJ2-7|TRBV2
ASSTIGTPTAGPYEQY
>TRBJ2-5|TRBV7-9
ASSSLGLAGIQETQY
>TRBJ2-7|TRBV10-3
AISDSGRELYEQY
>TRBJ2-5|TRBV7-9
ASSPQETQY
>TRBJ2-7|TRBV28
ASRSAGTYEQY
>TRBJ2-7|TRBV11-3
ASSNREKIGYEQY
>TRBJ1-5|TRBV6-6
ASSRRGAEFNQPQH
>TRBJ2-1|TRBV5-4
ASSLNRVSSNEQF
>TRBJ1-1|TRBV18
ASSPSQDLEAF
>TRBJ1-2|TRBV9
ASSPRTGNEGYGYT
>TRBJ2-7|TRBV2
ASSEGFIYDEQY
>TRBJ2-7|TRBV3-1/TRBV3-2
ASSPRQVNSYEQY
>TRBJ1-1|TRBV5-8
ASTRTGTENTEAF
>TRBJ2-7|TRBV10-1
ASRTSGGGPPSYEQY
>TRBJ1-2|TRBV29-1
SFGQGVNYGYT
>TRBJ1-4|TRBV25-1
ASSESDLGRSNEKLF
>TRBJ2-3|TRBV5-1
ASSLEPSGTDTQY
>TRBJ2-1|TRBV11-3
ASSYPGQGHEQF
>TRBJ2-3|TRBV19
ASSLPLGDTQY
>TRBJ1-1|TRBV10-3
ANRGGGSTEAF
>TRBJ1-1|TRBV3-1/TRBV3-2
ASSQGHANTEAF
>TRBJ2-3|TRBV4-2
ASSGSLGGVGTDTQY
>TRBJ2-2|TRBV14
ASSQVERRELF
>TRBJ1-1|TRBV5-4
ASSSDRDNTEAF
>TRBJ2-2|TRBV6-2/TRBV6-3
ASSTLRRTNTGELF
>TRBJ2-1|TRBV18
ASSPGGWNDEQF
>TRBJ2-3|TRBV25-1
ASSSSNGWGTDTQY
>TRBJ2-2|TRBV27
ASSRKAGGVNTGELF
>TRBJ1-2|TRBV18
ASSQPGQGDYGYT
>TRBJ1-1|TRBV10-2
ASSEGYTEAF
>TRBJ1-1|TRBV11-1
ASSQQGKNTEAF
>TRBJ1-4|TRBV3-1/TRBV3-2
ASSQVGEKLF
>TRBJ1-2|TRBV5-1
ASSPGQGGFGYT
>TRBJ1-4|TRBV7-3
ASSAGRGEKLF
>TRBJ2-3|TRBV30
AWSVPGLAGLTDTQY
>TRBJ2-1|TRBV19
ASSISRGGGRDEQF
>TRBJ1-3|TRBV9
ASSGGIGTGGNTIY
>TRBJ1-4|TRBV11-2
ASSRTGWDEKLF
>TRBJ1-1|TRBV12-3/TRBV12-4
ASSLQVNTEAF
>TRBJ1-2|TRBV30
AWSLVGRMGGYT
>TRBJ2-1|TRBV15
ATSIGRGSYNEQF
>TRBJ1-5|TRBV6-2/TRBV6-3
ASSYSWVGQPQH
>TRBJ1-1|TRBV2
ASNLGTSTEAF
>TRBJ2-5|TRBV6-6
ASSFTGGKETQY
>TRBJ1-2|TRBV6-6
ASNEQGAPNYGYT
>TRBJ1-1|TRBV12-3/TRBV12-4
ASSSLGQEAF
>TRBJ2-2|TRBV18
ASSRDANTGELF
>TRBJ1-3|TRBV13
ASSSRDSDSGNTIY
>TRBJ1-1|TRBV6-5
ASSRQGNTEAF